The clone carrying this T cell receptor beta chain was counted only a few times. Its specificity is unknown. The sample belongs to a study of beta chain features in type 1 diabetes. Study-wide results and caveats: Relative to healthy donors, patients appeared to have naive, central memory and Treg TCRB repertoires that were more similar. Type 1 diabetes patients had TCRB CDR3s that were shorter (moderately but significantly so) in all four CD4+ subsets.

Staining for CD45RO/CCR7/CD25/CD127/CD95/CD27 allowed sorting of CD4+ naive, central memory, regulatory and stem cell-like memory cells. The germline V and J ends were trimmed by 4 bases and 5 bases, with 15 bases remaining between them. CDR1 and CDR2 (germline): MNHNY, SVGAGI (reference sequence). CDR3 length equals 15 residues. The authors reverse transcribed all of the isolated RNA, so sequencing captured expressed TCRB transcripts. The protocol was immunoSEQ multiplex PCR, while the TCRdb copy is restricted to in-frame clones and leaves out a portion. In the table there are under 900,000 clones, 15% to 20% of which are singletons.

Sequenced sample: naive CD4+ T cells from blood. The gene calls are TRBV6-6 and TRBJ2-1; weak D call: TRBD1 (5 bases). This TCR derives from a woman younger than 30 in good health. The CDR3 bases are TGTGCCAGCAGTTGGGGTCAGGGCATAGACAATGAGCAGTTCTTC. Protein product: CASSWGQGIDNEQFF.